The subject of this entry is one TCR beta chain. The antigen is undetermined. The sample belongs to a study of CXCR3-negative and CXCR3-positive naive CD8 T cells. All TRB cDNA libraries came from 5' RACE performed with UMI labels. TCRdb reprocessed the 5' RACE reads and reports one entry per CDR3 protein, with no DNA. The repertoire shows about 84,000 distinct CDR3 sequences; the top ten hold about 0.62%. This CDR3 has 15 amino acids. The germline CDR1 and CDR2 sequences are MNHNY and SVGAGI (reference sequence). Findings of the study overall: Hydrophobicity of TRB CDR3s was greater in CXCR3-positive naive cells than in CXCR3-negative naive cells.

The TCR was taken from a human donor in good health. Some clones in this sample may be carry-over from other donors' samples. This chain links TRBV6-6 with TRBJ2-1. Sequencing used naive CXCR3+ CD8+ T cells from blood. Documented subset: CD45RO-CCR7+CD27+CD95- naive CD8+ T cells expressing CXCR3 (TNR3+). This CDR3 is CASGKTPISYNEQFF.